The clone carrying this T cell receptor (beta chain) appeared once. Its antigen is unknown. The sample originates from a study of PD-1 blockade in classical Hodgkin lymphoma. Study-level background: Nivolumab was administered to patients intravenously at 3 mg/kg every 2 weeks.

Each patient relapsed following autologous stem cell transplantation, and prior brentuximab vedotin exposure differed. From thawed PBMCs, CD4+ T cells were purified using magnetic negative selection. Complete response, partial response or progressive disease constituted the best responses recorded. Study-wide points: The study reported lower baseline TCR diversity in newly diagnosed patients than in healthy donors.

J was trimmed by 1 base and V by 7 bases; bases with no gene match: 7. The CDR3 consists of 14 residues. Germline CDR1 SGHRS, CDR2 YFSETQ. Libraries were prepared by immunoSEQ multiplex PCR; TCRdb keeps only in-frame clonotypes and omits some of them. The table lists around 25,000 clones, 65% to 85% of them singletons, with about 1.8% in the top ten. This TCR derives from a human donor with classical Hodgkin lymphoma. V usage is TRBV5-1 and J usage is TRBJ1-1; 7 nucleotides align to TRBD1. This sample comprised CD4+ T cells from blood, obtained at baseline. CDR3 in amino acids: CASGTGEGNTEAFF. For the CDR3, the DNA is TGCGCCAGCGGCACAGGGGAAGGGAACACTGAAGCTTTCTTT.